The rows below give T cell receptor beta chains drawn from one sample of a study of response to subunit inactivated influenza vaccine. TCRdb called the RT-PCR reads again in MiXCR, with one record for every CDR3 protein. The data contain about 500,000 distinct CDR3 sequences, approximately 15% of them singletons. This sample comprised CD4+ T cells sorted from PBMCs, obtained around 25 months after vaccination. These receptors were obtained from a man aged 45 to 70 who received an inactivated influenza vaccine. Both conserved end residues are part of each CDR3. Each record gives: J gene, clone size, V gene, D gene, CDR3 protein, CDR3 DNA. A D gene is named only where the DNA matches it firmly. The listing skips clone size in some rows; elsewhere it reads once, few, many or a size class.

TRBJ1-2 | few | TRBV30 | NA | CAWNRANYGYTF | TGTGCCTGGAACAGGGCTAACTATGGCTACACCTTC
TRBJ2-1 | many | TRBV11-2 | TRBD2 | CASSLGRGAYNEQFF | TGTGCCAGCAGCTTGGGGCGGGGGGCGTACAATGAGCAGTTCTTC
TRBJ1-5 | NA | TRBV20-1 | TRBD1 | CSVSQGTNQPQHF | TGCAGTGTCTCACAGGGGACGAATCAGCCCCAGCATTTT
TRBJ2-1 | NA | TRBV2 | NA | CASIGEGLYNEQFF | TGTGCCAGCATCGGTGAGGGCCTGTACAATGAGCAGTTCTTC
TRBJ2-5 | few | TRBV6-5 | NA | CASSYSLRGRQETQYF | TGTGCCAGCAGTTACTCGTTGAGGGGTAGACAAGAGACCCAGTACTTC
TRBJ1-6 | once | TRBV25-1 | TRBD1 | CASSEGTGGKSPLHF | TGTGCCAGCAGCGAAGGGACAGGGGGGAAATCACCCCTCCACTTT
TRBJ2-7 | NA | TRBV25-1 | NA | CASSLAVPALDEQYF | TGTGCCAGCAGTCTAGCAGTTCCGGCCTTGGACGAGCAGTACTTC
TRBJ2-3 | many | TRBV7-2 | NA | CASSYDTSRTQYF | TGTGCCAGCAGCTACGACACCAGTAGGACGCAGTATTTT
TRBJ2-6 | many | TRBV4-3 | TRBD1 | CASSPGTAGANVLTF | TGCGCCAGCAGCCCCGGGACAGCCGGGGCCAACGTCCTGACTTTC
TRBJ1-1 | many | TRBV6-2/TRBV6-3 | TRBD1 | CASSYPTGTGTPNTEAFF | TGTGCCAGCAGTTACCCGACGGGGACAGGGACTCCGAACACTGAAGCTTTCTTT
TRBJ1-2 | many | TRBV3-1 | TRBD1 | CASSRTGYGYTF | TGTGCCAGCAGCCGGACAGGGTATGGCTACACCTTC
TRBJ2-1 | NA | TRBV24-1 | NA | CATSDSRVSSYNEQFF | TGTGCCACCAGTGATTCCAGGGTGAGCTCCTACAATGAGCAGTTCTTC
TRBJ2-3 | NA | TRBV10-3 | NA | CAISVVGTITETQYF | TGTGCCATCAGCGTCGTGGGGACAATCACAGAGACGCAGTATTTT
TRBJ1-5 | few | TRBV20-1 | TRBD1 | CSAMVQGTSSNQPQHF | TGCAGTGCTATGGTACAGGGGACATCTAGCAATCAGCCCCAGCATTTT
TRBJ2-7 | many | TRBV5-1 | TRBD2 | CASSSGLGDEQYF | TGCGCCAGCAGCTCCGGACTAGGTGACGAGCAGTACTTC
TRBJ2-5 | NA | TRBV5-1 | NA | CASSLGAGAYQETQYF | TGCGCCAGCAGCTTGGGAGCGGGTGCGTATCAAGAGACCCAGTACTTC
TRBJ2-7 | NA | TRBV6-2/TRBV6-3 | NA | CASRGPGRSYEQYF | TGTGCCAGCAGGGGACCGGGACGGAGCTACGAGCAGTACTTC
TRBJ2-3 | NA | TRBV3-1 | NA | CASSQGGRSLTDTQYF | TGTGCCAGCAGCCAAGGGGGCAGGTCCCTCACAGATACGCAGTATTTT